This T cell receptor (beta chain) was retrieved from a study of CD8 T cells in ankylosing spondylitis. Study outcomes and limitations: What appeared characteristic of ankylosing spondylitis blood was a TCR beta motif of eight highly homologous variants. Previously reported in reactive arthritis synovial fluid and blood were some of the motif variants. Clones tied to disease were said to be significantly enriched in matched ankylosing spondylitis synovial fluid.

Generation of TCR beta libraries employed quantitative 5'-RACE incorporating molecular barcodes. TCRdb processed the 5' RACE reads anew with MiXCR; each CDR3 protein has one entry. The sample carries about 480,000 distinct CDR3 sequences, 15% to 20% recorded once. Germline V CDR1 and CDR2: DFQATT, SNEGSKA (reference sequence). This CDR3 is built from 14 residues. With 2 bases removed from V and 1 base from J, the gap between germline ends came to 11 bases. A single count supports this clonotype. Its antigen remains unidentified. The J gene is TRBJ2-5, the V gene TRBV20-1; tentative D call: TRBD1 (5 bases). Specimen: blood, either unsorted or a sorted T cell fraction (not recorded which). The TCR sequence derives from a male donor with ankylosing spondylitis. The CDR3 region has the DNA TGCAGTGCTAGACTCCGGCAGGGCCAAGAGACCCAGTACTTC. Translated, it gives CSARLRQGQETQYF.